Below are 29 T cell receptor beta chains sequenced from a single sample in a study of beta chain features in type 1 diabetes. Expressed TCRB transcripts got sequenced, as all isolated RNA was reverse transcribed. Measured with immunoSEQ multiplex PCR; TCRdb has only the in-frame clones, and not every one. Of 250,000 to 400,000 clones listed, approximately 15% are singletons. Material for sequencing was central memory CD4+ T cells from blood. The origin of the receptors is a man aged 25 to 45 in good health.

This clone has just a few counts. V gene TRBV6-5 combines with J gene TRBJ1-3, with unresolved D. The CDR3 spans 14 residues. Germline CDR1 is MNHEY and CDR2 is SVGAGI. V lost 6 bases and J lost 0, with 9 bases in between. Here the CDR3 reads CASSAAVSGNTIYF. In DNA, the CDR3 is TGTGCCAGCAGCGCGGCAGTCTCTGGAAACACCATATATTTT.

The chain links TRBV5-1 to TRBJ2-2; D possibly corresponds to TRBD1 (6 bases). The ends were cut back, 1 base at V and 5 bases at J, with 12 bases in the middle. Germline assignment: CDR1 SGHRS and CDR2 YFSETQ. The length of the CDR3 is 15 residues. In DNA, the CDR3 is TGCGCCAGCAGCTTGTACAGGGTCGAGACCGGGGAGCTGTTTTTT. Protein: CASSLYRVETGELFF.

This clone occurred a few times. The chain has TRBV30 and TRBJ1-2; D is ambiguous. Per germline, CDR1 GTSNPN and CDR2 SVGIG (reference sequence). Trimming pared 3 bases from V and 6 bases from J, leaving 8 bases between. CDR3 length: 11 residues. The CDR3 is CAWRVQNGYTF. CDR3 sequence (DNA): TGTGCCTGGAGGGTCCAGAATGGCTACACCTTC.

This clone was seen only once. V gene TRBV7-9 combines with J gene TRBJ1-1; no clear D. This CDR3 contains 14 residues. Germline CDR1 SEHNR, CDR2 FQNEAQ (reference sequence). V was trimmed by 7 bases and J by 3 bases, leaving 15 bases between them. The CDR3 protein is CASTAGGWDTEAFF. The CDR3 nucleotides read TGTGCCAGCACCGCGGGCGGTTGGGACACTGAAGCTTTCTTT. The entire variable domain, with the rest obtained from reference TRBV7-9 and TRBJ1-1, is as follows: DTGVSQNPRHKITKRGQNVTFRCDPISEHNRLYWYRQTLGQGPEFLTYFQNEAQLEKSRLLSDRFSAERPKGSFSTLEIQRTEQGDSAMYLCASTAGGWDTEAFFGQGTRLTVV.

This clone showed up just a few times. The gene calls are TRBV7-8 and TRBJ1-2; D not resolved. CDR3 length equals 13 residues. V dropped 2 bases and J dropped 6 bases, with 10 bases sitting between them. Germline V CDR1 and CDR2: SGHVS, FQNEAQ. CDR3 in amino acids: CASSLSRADGYTF. CDR3 in DNA: TGTGCCAGCAGCTTAAGCCGGGCCGATGGCTACACCTTC.

CDR3 in amino acids: CASSLRPSAGATADTQYF. The CDR3 nucleotides read TGTGCCAGCAGCTTACGGCCCTCAGCGGGAGCAACGGCAGATACGCAGTATTTT. V is TRBV11-2 and J is TRBJ2-3; 8 nucleotides line up with TRBD2. CDR1 is SGHAT and CDR2 is FQNNGV in the germline V gene. V trimming: 2 bases; J trimming: 4 bases; junction bases outside the gene matches: 14. The length of the CDR3 is 18 residues.

The chain links TRBV19 to TRBJ1-5; D is possibly TRBD1 (5 bases). V was pared by 10 bases and J by 9 bases, with 22 bases between. The germline V gene has CDR1 LNHDA and CDR2 SQIVND (reference sequence). This CDR3 has 14 residues. As DNA, the CDR3 is TGTGCCATCTCGGGGGGGTCCTCGATGAGGCCCCAGCATTTT. It yields the protein CAISGGSSMRPQHF.

The V call is TRBV2, the J call TRBJ2-2; maybe TRBD2 (5 bases). Germline loops: CDR1 SNHLY, CDR2 FYNNEI. Trimming shortened V by 7 bases and J by 7 bases, and 13 bases separated the two germline ends. The CDR3 is made up of 13 amino acids. CDR3: CASTEGYHGELFF. DNA for the CDR3: TGTGCCAGCACCGAGGGATATCACGGGGAGCTGTTTTTT.

The chain carries TRBV5-1 and TRBJ2-3; 10 nucleotides agree with TRBD1. CDR1 is SGHRS, CDR2 YFSETQ, per germline. Trimming took 0 bases from V and 2 from J; bases not matched to a gene: 3. The CDR3 has 16 residues. CDR3 amino acids: CASSLGDRGYTDTQYF. CDR3 sequence (DNA): TGCGCCAGCAGCTTGGGGGACAGGGGCTACACAGATACGCAGTATTTT.

The chain couples TRBV9 to TRBJ1-2; 8 nucleotides match TRBD1. Germline V lookup: CDR1 SGDLS, CDR2 YYNGEE. The CDR3 is 17 amino acids. Trimming cost V 0 bases and J 4 bases; bases outside gene matches: 11. The DNA of the CDR3 is TGTGCCAGCAGCGTAGTTTCCGCACAGGGGGTTGGCTATGGCTACACCTTC. It yields the protein CASSVVSAQGVGYGYTF.

This clone was seen a few times. The chain has TRBV7-2 and TRBJ1-3; D may be TRBD1 (6 bases). Germline loops: CDR1 SGHTA, CDR2 FQGNSA. Between the trimmed V and J ends, which lost 5 bases and 1 base, there was a span of 18 bases. CDR3 length: 17 residues. The CDR3 spells CASSTTTGLRSGNTIYF. The CDR3 DNA is TGTGCCAGCAGCACCACGACAGGCCTACGTTCTGGAAACACCATATATTTT.

In its sample, this clone is medium-sized (0.01 to 0.1%). The chain is built from TRBV7-2 and TRBJ2-3; the match to TRBD2 covers 9 bases. The CDR3 extends over 16 amino acids. J lost 4 bases, V lost 1 base, and 6 bases had no gene match. The germline CDR1 and CDR2 sequences are SGHTA and FQGNSA. The CDR3 loop reads CASSLVGTSWPDTQYF. The CDR3 DNA reads TGTGCCAGCAGCTTAGTAGGGACTAGCTGGCCAGATACGCAGTATTTT.

The chain is built from TRBV25-1 and TRBJ2-1; TRBD1 aligns across 10 bases. Trimming at V came to 5 bases and at J to 9 bases, leaving 4 bases not matched to a gene. CDR3 size: 13 residues. Germline CDR1 reads MGHDK; CDR2 reads SYGVNS. Here the CDR3 DNA reads TGTGCCAGCAGTAGGACAGGGGGGAGTGAGCAGTTCTTC. Protein sequence: CASSRTGGSEQFF.

This clone was picked up a small number of times. The J gene is TRBJ1-5, the V gene TRBV5-5; TRBD1 matches 9 bases. Germline V CDR1 and CDR2: SGHKS, YYEKEE (reference sequence). The ends lost 3 bases at V and 3 bases at J; junction bases unmatched: 7. The CDR3 loop spans 16 amino acids. This CDR3 reads CASSSIQGAPNQPQHF. CDR3 DNA sequence: TGTGCCAGCAGCTCTATACAGGGGGCGCCCAATCAGCCCCAGCATTTT.

J is TRBJ1-1 and V is TRBV5-6; no firm D call. The CDR3 length is 13 residues. With 1 base removed from V and 0 bases from J, the gap between germline ends came to 4 bases. In germline, CDR1 is SGHDT, CDR2 YYEEEE. The CDR3 DNA reads TGTGCCAGCAGCTTGCCCATGAACACTGAAGCTTTCTTT. The encoded protein is CASSLPMNTEAFF.

This clone was seen more than once but under ten times. A much larger clonotype is one base distant, so this may be a read error. This chain joins TRBV7-8 and TRBJ2-6, with D possibly being TRBD1 (6 bases). Between the trimmed V and J ends, which lost 5 bases and 0 bases, there was a span of 8 bases. The germline V gene has CDR1 SGHVS and CDR2 FQNEAQ. The CDR3 has 15 amino acids. DNA of the CDR3: TGTGCCAGCAGCACACAGGGCTCTGGGGCCAACGTCCTGACTTTC. Translation gives CASSTQGSGANVLTF.

This clone was observed a few times. The chain recombines TRBV7-9 with TRBJ2-6; D may be TRBD2 (6 bases). This CDR3 is built from 14 residues. Germline loops: CDR1 SEHNR, CDR2 FQNEAQ (reference sequence). The germline V and J ends were trimmed by 6 bases and 0 bases, with 6 bases remaining between them. The DNA for the CDR3 is TGTGCCAGCAGGGGAGGCTCTGGGGCCAACGTCCTGACTTTC. Its protein product is CASRGGSGANVLTF.

This clone was seen only a few times. The chain uses TRBV21-1 and TRBJ1-1; the DNA was not used to check the table's D call, TRBD1. TRBV21-1 constitutes a pseudogene. The CDR3 contains 14 residues. CDR3 protein: CASSKSQVNTEAFF. CDR3 DNA: TGTGCCAGCAGCAAAAGTCAGGTGAACACTGAAGCTTTCTTT.

The chain uses TRBV2 and TRBJ2-3; tentatively, D is TRBD2 (7 bases). This CDR3 is built from 15 residues. The ends were cut back, 4 bases at V and 2 bases at J, with 13 bases in the middle. From germline, CDR1 is SNHLY and CDR2 FYNNEI. CDR3 in DNA: TGTGCCAGCAGTGCGGGGGGCATCAACACAGATACGCAGTATTTT. It codes for CASSAGGINTDTQYF. The full variable domain, its missing parts supplied by reference TRBV2 and TRBJ2-3, is EPEVTQTPSHQVTQMGQEVILRCVPISNHLYFYWYRQILGQKVEFLVSFYNNEISEKSEIFDDQFSVERPDGSNFTLKIRSTKLEDSAMYFCASSAGGINTDTQYFGPGTRLTVL.

This clone occurred a few times. This chain connects TRBV30 to TRBJ1-5; 7 nucleotides line up with TRBD1. From germline, CDR1 is GTSNPN and CDR2 SVGIG (reference sequence). V lost 4 bases and J lost 0; bases outside the gene matches: 12. The CDR3 loop spans 17 amino acids. The CDR3 region is CAWTNRDRVYSNQPQHF. The CDR3 bases are TGTGCCTGGACCAATCGAGACAGGGTGTATAGCAATCAGCCCCAGCATTTT. The full variable domain, rest sourced from reference TRBV30 and TRBJ1-5, is SQTIHQWPATLVQPVGSPLSLECTVEGTSNPNLYWYRQAAGRGLQLLFYSVGIGQISSEVPQNLSASRPQDRQFILSSKKLLLSDSGFYLCAWTNRDRVYSNQPQHFGDGTRLSIL.

The chain links TRBV11-2 to TRBJ2-3, with 15 bases matching TRBD2. Germline V gene lookup returns CDR1 SGHAT and CDR2 FQNNGV. The CDR3 has 19 amino acids. V lost 3 bases to trimming and J lost 1 base; unmatched junction nucleotides: 8. The CDR3 loop is CASSLGPGTSGGRTDTQYF. The CDR3 bases are TGTGCCAGCAGCTTGGGCCCCGGGACTAGCGGGGGGCGCACAGATACGCAGTATTTT.

V is TRBV5-1 and J is TRBJ1-1; D might be TRBD1 (5 bases). The CDR3 extends over 16 amino acids. V lost 0 bases and J 1 base, leaving 13 bases between the germline ends. Germline values: CDR1 SGHRS, CDR2 YFSETQ. Here the CDR3 DNA reads TGCGCCAGCAGCTTGGCGCGGGGCGCCCCGAACACTGAAGCTTTCTTT. This gives the protein CASSLARGAPNTEAFF.

About this clone itself: Relative to the germline gene, one junction end is altered; a read error may explain this. The CDR3 loop reads CASGEAIEQFF. The CDR3 DNA is TGTGCCAGCGGTGAGGCTATTGAGCAGTTCTTC. This chain links TRBV6-1 with TRBJ2-1; D uncertain. The CDR3 consists of 11 residues. Germline CDR1 is MNHNS and CDR2 is SASEGT.

This rearrangement joins TRBV4-1 to TRBJ2-2, with D unresolved. Germline CDR1 is MGHRA and CDR2 is YSYEKL. V lost 6 bases, J lost 1 base, and 9 bases lay in between. The CDR3 is made up of 14 amino acids. CDR3 protein: CASSDTVNTGELFF. CDR3 coding DNA: TGCGCCAGCAGTGATACAGTGAACACCGGGGAGCTGTTTTTT.

This clone came up many times. The genes are TRBV10-3 and TRBJ1-1; possible D gene TRBD1, 5 bases. Germline loops: CDR1 ENHRY, CDR2 SYGVKD. Trimming removed 3 bases from V and 4 bases from J, with 9 bases in between. The CDR3 is made up of 13 amino acids. The CDR3 is CAISEAGPTEAFF. CDR3 nucleotide sequence: TGTGCCATCAGTGAAGCGGGACCCACTGAAGCTTTCTTT.

Worth noting for this clone: Germline and junction disagree at one end, which may indicate a read error. This chain links TRBV11-3 with TRBJ2-5; D is unclear. The CDR3 length is 16 residues. Germline lookup yields CDR1 SGHNT and CDR2 YENEEA. The CDR3 DNA reads TGTGCCAGCAGCCTGGTAGTCGGAACGCACCCAGAGGCCCAGTACTTC. Protein sequence: CASSLVVGTHPEAQYF. Full variable domain (rest looked up from reference TRBV11-3 and TRBJ2-5): EAGVVQSPRYKIIEKKQPVAFWCNPISGHNTLYWYLQNLGQGPELLIRYENEEAVDDSQLPKDRFSAERLKGVDSTLKIQPAELGDSAVYLCASSLVVGTHPEAQYFGPGTRLLVL.

This clone was seen a handful of times. V usage is TRBV5-1 and J usage is TRBJ2-5; tentatively, D is TRBD1 or TRBD2 (5 bases each). The CDR3 totals 15 residues. Trimming pared 2 bases from V and 3 bases from J, leaving 14 bases between. The V gene's germline CDR1 is SGHRS and CDR2 YFSETQ. For the CDR3, the DNA is TGCGCCAGCAGCTTTACCGGGACGGAAGAAGAGACCCAGTACTTC. Translation gives CASSFTGTEEETQYF.

There are a few counts of this clone. This chain connects TRBV7-9 to TRBJ2-2; 9 positions match TRBD2. CDR1 is SEHNR, CDR2 FQNEAQ, per germline (reference sequence). V lost 2 bases to trimming and J lost 5 bases; unmatched junction nucleotides: 6. The CDR3 covers 16 residues. As DNA, the CDR3 is TGTGCCAGCAGCTTACCAGCGGGAGGAGGGACCGGGGAGCTGTTTTTT. It translates to CASSLPAGGGTGELFF.

This clone has only a few counts. The chain links TRBV11-2 to TRBJ1-3, with 8 bases that match TRBD1. V shed 5 bases and J 4 bases; nucleotides not matched to a gene: 7. CDR3 size: 15 residues. The V gene's germline CDR1 is SGHAT and CDR2 FQNNGV. CDR3 sequence: CASSPRTGKGNTIYF. The CDR3 DNA is TGTGCCAGCAGCCCCCGGACAGGGAAGGGAAACACCATATATTTT.